This T cell receptor (beta chain) emerged from a study of siplizumab effects on memory and regulatory T cells. Notes on the study in general: It was never confirmed that proliferating Tregs from siplizumab cultures were suppressive. Siplizumab significantly decreased alloreactive sequences from unstimulated CD4+ memory cells. Assignment of a naive or memory phenotype failed for roughly 75-97% of the proliferating CD4+ or CD8+ clones.

Worth noting for this clone: What it binds is not known.

For every sample, about 10^5 TCR templates were assayed. Profiling relied on immunoSEQ multiplex PCR, and the TCRdb table lists in-frame clones only, not all of them. The sample includes 100,000 or so clones, around 92% of them seen just once. The CDR3 is made up of 15 amino acids. The receptor's source is a human donor in good health. Some clones in this sample may be carry-over from other donors' samples. Sequenced material: CD4+ T cells sorted from blood. V is TRBV21-1 and J is TRBJ2-7. TRBV21-1 is noted as a pseudogene. The CDR3 sequence is CASSAPQGFSYEQYF. CDR3 coding DNA: TGTGCCAGCAGCGCCCCCCAAGGGTTTTCCTACGAGCAGTACTTC.